Listed below are T cell receptor beta chains from one sample, sequenced in a study of OX40 agonist ivuxolimab in advanced cancers. Using immunoSEQ multiplex PCR, the repertoire was profiled, and TCRdb retains in-frame clones only, with some absent. The sample lists 10,000 to 13,000 clones, about 74% occurring once. The material was CD4+ or CD8+ T cells sorted from blood, obtained in a trial of the OX40 agonist ivuxolimab. The receptors were gathered from an adult with an advanced solid tumor such as melanoma, head and neck, liver or kidney cancer. Both conserved end residues are part of each CDR3. Each record gives: clone size, V gene, D gene, CDR3 length, J gene, CDR3 protein, CDR3 DNA. D genes are given only for firm matches. Rows give clone size only sometimes, using once, few, many, or a class for an expanded clone.

clone_size: once; v_call: TRBV21-1; d_call: NA; cdr3_length: 15; j_call: TRBJ1-3; cdr3_aa: CASRTGPLPRNTIYF; cdr3_nt: TGTGCCAGCAGGACCGGGCCCCTACCCCGAAACACCATATATTTT
clone_size: NA; v_call: TRBV28; d_call: TRBD1; cdr3_length: 15; j_call: TRBJ1-5; cdr3_aa: CASTMTGALNQPQHF; cdr3_nt: TGTGCCAGCACCATGACAGGGGCCCTCAATCAGCCCCAGCATTTT
clone_size: few; v_call: TRBV20-1; d_call: NA; cdr3_length: 8; j_call: TRBJ1-1; cdr3_aa: CSSPSAFF; cdr3_nt: TGCAGTTCTCCGAGCGCTTTCTTT
clone_size: once; v_call: TRBV19; d_call: NA; cdr3_length: 14; j_call: TRBJ2-3; cdr3_aa: CASSTTSSTDTQYF; cdr3_nt: TGTGCCAGTAGTACGACTAGTAGCACAGATACGCAGTATTTT
clone_size: NA; v_call: TRBV5-1; d_call: NA; cdr3_length: 17; j_call: TRBJ1-3; cdr3_aa: CASSSTEARMAGNTIYF; cdr3_nt: TGCGCCAGCAGCTCTACAGAGGCTAGGATGGCTGGAAACACCATATATTTT
clone_size: NA; v_call: TRBV6-5; d_call: NA; cdr3_length: 13; j_call: TRBJ2-7; cdr3_aa: CASSPLADYEQYF; cdr3_nt: TGTGCCAGCAGCCCTTTAGCCGATTACGAGCAGTACTTC
clone_size: NA; v_call: TRBV11-2; d_call: NA; cdr3_length: 16; j_call: TRBJ2-2; cdr3_aa: CASSLTGALITGELFF; cdr3_nt: TGTGCCAGCAGCTTAACAGGAGCCCTGATTACCGGGGAGCTGTTTTTT
clone_size: NA; v_call: TRBV7-9; d_call: NA; cdr3_length: 12; j_call: TRBJ1-2; cdr3_aa: CASSLASRSYTF; cdr3_nt: TGTGCCAGCAGCCTAGCCTCTCGTAGCTACACCTTC
clone_size: NA; v_call: TRBV10-3; d_call: NA; cdr3_length: 11; j_call: TRBJ2-3; cdr3_aa: CAISEWDTQYF; cdr3_nt: TGTGCCATCAGTGAATGGGATACGCAGTATTTT
clone_size: few; v_call: TRBV29-1; d_call: NA; cdr3_length: 10; j_call: TRBJ1-1; cdr3_aa: CSVQNTEAFF; cdr3_nt: TGCAGCGTCCAGAACACTGAAGCTTTCTTT
clone_size: few; v_call: TRBV12-5; d_call: TRBD1; cdr3_length: 21; j_call: TRBJ2-7; cdr3_aa: CASGLVLPLTRDRGYGYEQYF; cdr3_nt: TGTGCTAGTGGTTTGGTGCTCCCCCTAACCCGGGACAGGGGTTACGGCTACGAGCAGTACTTC
clone_size: NA; v_call: TRBV10-2; d_call: NA; cdr3_length: 12; j_call: TRBJ1-1; cdr3_aa: CTKWGGNTEAFF; cdr3_nt: TGCACCAAATGGGGGGGGAACACTGAAGCTTTCTTT
clone_size: NA; v_call: TRBV6-6; d_call: TRBD1; cdr3_length: 13; j_call: TRBJ2-7; cdr3_aa: CATLGQGAYEQYF; cdr3_nt: TGTGCCACCCTTGGACAGGGGGCTTACGAGCAGTACTTC
clone_size: NA; v_call: TRBV29-1; d_call: NA; cdr3_length: 11; j_call: TRBJ2-7; cdr3_aa: CSVEAYRKQYF; cdr3_nt: TGCAGCGTTGAAGCTTATCGAAAGCAGTACTTC
clone_size: NA; v_call: TRBV19; d_call: NA; cdr3_length: 12; j_call: TRBJ1-1; cdr3_aa: CASSTGGSEAFF; cdr3_nt: TGTGCCAGTAGTACCGGGGGATCTGAAGCTTTCTTT
clone_size: NA; v_call: TRBV6-1; d_call: NA; cdr3_length: 11; j_call: TRBJ2-1; cdr3_aa: CASREGLEQFF; cdr3_nt: TGTGCCAGCAGGGAGGGACTTGAGCAGTTCTTC
clone_size: large; v_call: TRBV9; d_call: TRBD1; cdr3_length: 15; j_call: TRBJ1-2; cdr3_aa: CASSVSGTGNYGYTF; cdr3_nt: TGTGCCAGCAGCGTATCCGGGACAGGGAACTATGGCTACACCTTC
clone_size: NA; v_call: TRBV27; d_call: NA; cdr3_length: 14; j_call: TRBJ2-5; cdr3_aa: CASSWQGPEETQYF; cdr3_nt: TGTGCCAGCAGTTGGCAGGGACCTGAGGAGACCCAGTACTTC
clone_size: NA; v_call: TRBV27; d_call: TRBD2; cdr3_length: 17; j_call: TRBJ2-2; cdr3_aa: CASSLLSGRGSTGELFF; cdr3_nt: TGTGCCAGCAGTTTACTGAGCGGGAGAGGTTCCACCGGGGAGCTGTTTTTT
clone_size: NA; v_call: TRBV27; d_call: TRBD1; cdr3_length: 13; j_call: TRBJ2-5; cdr3_aa: CASSRQGDETQYF; cdr3_nt: TGTGCCAGCAGCAGACAGGGAGATGAGACCCAGTACTTC
clone_size: once; v_call: TRBV19; d_call: NA; cdr3_length: 12; j_call: TRBJ2-6; cdr3_aa: CASKWGANVLTF; cdr3_nt: TGTGCCAGTAAATGGGGGGCCAACGTCCTGACTTTC
clone_size: NA; v_call: TRBV6-6; d_call: TRBD1; cdr3_length: 12; j_call: TRBJ2-5; cdr3_aa: CASRDRAETQYF; cdr3_nt: TGTGCCAGCAGGGACAGGGCTGAGACCCAGTACTTC
clone_size: NA; v_call: TRBV7-3; d_call: TRBD1; cdr3_length: 14; j_call: TRBJ1-2; cdr3_aa: CASSSTGTGNGYTF; cdr3_nt: TGTGCCAGCAGCTCTACCGGGACAGGGAATGGCTACACCTTC
clone_size: once; v_call: TRBV7-6; d_call: NA; cdr3_length: 15; j_call: TRBJ2-3; cdr3_aa: CASSLIAGRFDTQYF; cdr3_nt: TGTGCCAGCAGCTTAATCGCGGGGCGCTTCGATACGCAGTATTTT
clone_size: NA; v_call: TRBV5-6; d_call: TRBD1; cdr3_length: 14; j_call: TRBJ2-7; cdr3_aa: CASSSGTGLYEQYF; cdr3_nt: TGTGCCAGCAGCTCCGGGACAGGGCTCTACGAGCAGTACTTC
clone_size: NA; v_call: TRBV7-8; d_call: NA; cdr3_length: 17; j_call: TRBJ2-4; cdr3_aa: CASSLKRNLWAKNIQYF; cdr3_nt: TGTGCCAGCAGCTTAAAACGGAACCTCTGGGCCAAAAACATTCAGTACTTC
clone_size: NA; v_call: TRBV9; d_call: NA; cdr3_length: 14; j_call: TRBJ1-5; cdr3_aa: CASSVDGSYQPQHF; cdr3_nt: TGTGCCAGCAGCGTAGATGGCAGTTATCAGCCCCAGCATTTT
clone_size: NA; v_call: TRBV4-3; d_call: NA; cdr3_length: 16; j_call: TRBJ2-3; cdr3_aa: CASSQEGYSVTDTQYF; cdr3_nt: TGCGCCAGCAGCCAAGAAGGATATAGCGTTACAGATACGCAGTATTTT
clone_size: NA; v_call: TRBV5-6; d_call: NA; cdr3_length: 16; j_call: TRBJ1-4; cdr3_aa: CASSLDSSRVSEKLFF; cdr3_nt: TGTGCCAGCAGCCTCGACAGCTCCCGAGTCTCGGAAAAACTGTTTTTT
clone_size: NA; v_call: TRBV5-1; d_call: NA; cdr3_length: 15; j_call: TRBJ2-7; cdr3_aa: CASSLASQGYYEQYF; cdr3_nt: TGCGCCAGCAGCTTGGCTAGCCAGGGCTACTACGAGCAGTACTTC
clone_size: NA; v_call: TRBV23-1; d_call: NA; cdr3_length: 15; j_call: TRBJ1-2; cdr3_aa: CASSQFFVSERGYTF; cdr3_nt: TGCGCCAGCAGTCAATTTTTTGTTTCCGAGCGGGGCTACACCTTC
clone_size: NA; v_call: TRBV27; d_call: TRBD1; cdr3_length: 17; j_call: TRBJ2-2; cdr3_aa: CASSSDGTGGTTGELFF; cdr3_nt: TGTGCCAGCAGTTCTGACGGGACAGGGGGTACCACCGGGGAGCTGTTTTTT
clone_size: medium-sized; v_call: TRBV6-5; d_call: NA; cdr3_length: 12; j_call: TRBJ2-5; cdr3_aa: CASRSDQETQYF; cdr3_nt: TGTGCCAGCAGGTCAGACCAAGAGACCCAGTACTTC
clone_size: NA; v_call: TRBV7-9; d_call: TRBD2; cdr3_length: 16; j_call: TRBJ2-5; cdr3_aa: CASSARLAGGRETQYF; cdr3_nt: TGTGCCAGCAGCGCCCGACTAGCGGGAGGGCGAGAGACCCAGTACTTC
clone_size: few; v_call: TRBV9; d_call: NA; cdr3_length: 14; j_call: TRBJ1-5; cdr3_aa: CASSVGGGVQPQHF; cdr3_nt: TGTGCCAGCAGCGTAGGAGGAGGGGTACAGCCCCAGCATTTT
clone_size: NA; v_call: TRBV19; d_call: TRBD1; cdr3_length: 14; j_call: TRBJ1-1; cdr3_aa: CASSRGGGPTEAFF; cdr3_nt: TGTGCCAGTAGCCGAGGAGGGGGCCCCACTGAAGCTTTCTTT
clone_size: NA; v_call: TRBV10-3; d_call: NA; cdr3_length: 14; j_call: TRBJ2-2; cdr3_aa: CAISDPGLTGELFF; cdr3_nt: TGTGCCATCAGTGACCCGGGGCTCACCGGGGAGCTGTTTTTT
clone_size: NA; v_call: TRBV6-4; d_call: TRBD2; cdr3_length: 15; j_call: TRBJ2-3; cdr3_aa: CASSATSGSTDTQYF; cdr3_nt: TGTGCCAGCAGTGCAACTAGCGGGAGTACAGATACGCAGTATTTT
clone_size: few; v_call: TRBV5-5; d_call: NA; cdr3_length: 14; j_call: TRBJ2-1; cdr3_aa: CASSSLQGGDEQFF; cdr3_nt: TGTGCCAGCAGCTCCCTACAGGGAGGGGATGAGCAGTTCTTC
clone_size: NA; v_call: TRBV7-9; d_call: TRBD2; cdr3_length: 15; j_call: TRBJ2-7; cdr3_aa: CATAYGLAGGYEQYF; cdr3_nt: TGTGCCACAGCTTATGGTCTAGCGGGAGGGTACGAGCAGTACTTC
clone_size: NA; v_call: TRBV10-3; d_call: TRBD1; cdr3_length: 12; j_call: TRBJ2-3; cdr3_aa: CAIQGPTDTQYF; cdr3_nt: TGTGCCATACAGGGGCCTACAGATACGCAGTATTTT